This T cell receptor (beta chain) was identified during a study of T-cell memory formation after mild COVID-19. The germline V gene encodes CDR1 MGHRA and CDR2 YSYEKL. Trimming took off 1 base at V and 4 bases at J, with 11 bases between the two ends. The CDR3 has 14 amino acids. One entry per CDR3 protein, called by TCRdb with MiXCR from the 5' RACE reads. The sample holds 150,000 or so distinct CDR3 sequences, roughly 24% seen once. The chain recombines TRBV4-1 with TRBJ2-7; perhaps TRBD1 as D (6 bases). What was sequenced was PBMCs or a T cell subset sorted from them (not recorded which). The receptor was derived from an adult woman who had mild COVID-19 (a few samples of this study predate the infection). Cell type and time point are not known. CDR3 nucleotides: TGCGCCAGCAGCCAAGGATGGCAGGGGTACGAGCAGTACTTC. Its protein product is CASSQGWQGYEQYF.